Below, one TCR beta chain is given with its context. This CDR3 spans 14 amino acids. V dropped 1 base and J dropped 5 bases, with 14 bases sitting between them. From germline, CDR1 is SQVTM and CDR2 ANQGSEA. The entry originates in a study of blood T cells in healthy people across ages. Sample-barcoded 5' priming and a J-beta primer mix drove a second PCR of 7 to 11 cycles. TCRdb recomputed calls from the 5' RACE reads with MiXCR, one row per CDR3 protein. The sample records 550,000 to 800,000 distinct CDR3 sequences, about 34% being singletons. The receptor was isolated from a woman at least 80 years old in good health. The J gene is TRBJ2-5, the V gene TRBV29-1; D is perhaps TRBD2 (5 bases). The sequenced material came from blood. As DNA, the CDR3 is TGCAGCGTTGAAGTCGCGGGTTCGGGGGAGACCCAGTACTTC. Protein product: CSVEVAGSGETQYF.